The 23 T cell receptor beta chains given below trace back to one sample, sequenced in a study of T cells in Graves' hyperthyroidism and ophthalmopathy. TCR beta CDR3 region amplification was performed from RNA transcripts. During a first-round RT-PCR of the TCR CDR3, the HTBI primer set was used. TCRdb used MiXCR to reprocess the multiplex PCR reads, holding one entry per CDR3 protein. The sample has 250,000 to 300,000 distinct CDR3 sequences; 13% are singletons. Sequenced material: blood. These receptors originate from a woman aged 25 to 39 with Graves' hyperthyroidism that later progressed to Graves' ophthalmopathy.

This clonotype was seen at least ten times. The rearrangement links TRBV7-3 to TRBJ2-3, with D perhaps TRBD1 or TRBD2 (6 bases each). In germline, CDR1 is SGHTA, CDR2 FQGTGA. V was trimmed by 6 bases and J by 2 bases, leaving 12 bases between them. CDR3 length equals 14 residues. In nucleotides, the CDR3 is TGTGCCAGCAGTGAGGGGGGCCCCACAGATACGCAGTATTTT. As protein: CASSEGGPTDTQYF.

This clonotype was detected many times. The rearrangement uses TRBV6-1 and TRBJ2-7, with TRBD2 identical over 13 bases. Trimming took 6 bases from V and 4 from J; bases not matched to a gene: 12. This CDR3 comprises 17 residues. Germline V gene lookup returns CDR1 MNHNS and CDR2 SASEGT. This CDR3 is CASRPGQGGLAGYEQYF. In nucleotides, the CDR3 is TGTGCCAGCAGACCGGGACAGGGGGGACTAGCGGGATACGAGCAGTACTTC.

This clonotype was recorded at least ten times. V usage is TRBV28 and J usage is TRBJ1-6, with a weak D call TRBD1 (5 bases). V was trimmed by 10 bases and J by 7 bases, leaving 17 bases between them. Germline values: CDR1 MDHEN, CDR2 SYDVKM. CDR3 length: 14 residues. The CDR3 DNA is TGTGCCACCAACCGGGACCGGAAGAATTCACCCCTCCACTTT. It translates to CATNRDRKNSPLHF.

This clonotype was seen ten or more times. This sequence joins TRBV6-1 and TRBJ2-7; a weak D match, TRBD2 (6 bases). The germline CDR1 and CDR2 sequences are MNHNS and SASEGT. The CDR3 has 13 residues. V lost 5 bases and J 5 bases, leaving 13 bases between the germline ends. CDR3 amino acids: CASSLSAGNEQYF. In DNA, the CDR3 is TGTGCCAGCAGTCTGTCGGCGGGAAACGAGCAGTACTTC.

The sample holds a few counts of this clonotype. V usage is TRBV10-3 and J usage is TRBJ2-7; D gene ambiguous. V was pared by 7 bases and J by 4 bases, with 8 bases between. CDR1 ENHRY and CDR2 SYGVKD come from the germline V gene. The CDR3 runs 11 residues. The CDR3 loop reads CAIKGQYEQYF. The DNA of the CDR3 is TGTGCCATCAAGGGTCAGTACGAGCAGTACTTC.

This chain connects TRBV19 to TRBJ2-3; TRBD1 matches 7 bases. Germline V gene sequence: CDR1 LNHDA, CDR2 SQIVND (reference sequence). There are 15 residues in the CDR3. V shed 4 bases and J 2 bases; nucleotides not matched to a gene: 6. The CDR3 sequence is CASSNGQALTDTQYF. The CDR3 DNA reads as TGTGCCAGTAGTAATGGACAGGCTCTCACAGATACGCAGTATTTT.

The CDR3 is CASSRGPAEAFF. The CDR3 DNA reads TGTGCCAGCAGCCGAGGCCCTGCTGAAGCTTTCTTT. The V and J genes are TRBV6-1 and TRBJ1-1; D gene ambiguous. Germline CDR1 is MNHNS and CDR2 is SASEGT. V was clipped by 6 bases and J by 6 bases, with 11 bases between them. The CDR3 is made up of 12 amino acids.

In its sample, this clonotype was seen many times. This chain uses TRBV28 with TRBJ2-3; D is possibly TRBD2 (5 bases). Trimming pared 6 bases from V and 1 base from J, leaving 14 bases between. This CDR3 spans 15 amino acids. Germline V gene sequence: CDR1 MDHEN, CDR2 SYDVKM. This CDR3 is CASRDSGIRTDTQYF. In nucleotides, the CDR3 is TGTGCCAGCAGGGATTCCGGGATCCGCACAGATACGCAGTATTTT.

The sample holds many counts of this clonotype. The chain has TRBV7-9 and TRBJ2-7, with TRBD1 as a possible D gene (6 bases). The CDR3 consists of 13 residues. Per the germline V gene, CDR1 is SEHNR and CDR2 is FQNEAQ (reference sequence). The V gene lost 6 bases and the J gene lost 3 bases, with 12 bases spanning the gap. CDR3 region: CASSLQGDYEQYF. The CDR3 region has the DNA TGTGCCAGCAGTTTACAGGGTGACTACGAGCAGTACTTC. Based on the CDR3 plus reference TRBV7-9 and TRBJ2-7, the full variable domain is DTGVSQNPRHKITKRGQNVTFRCDPISEHNRLYWYRQTLGQGPEFLTYFQNEAQLEKSRLLSDRFSAERPKGSFSTLEIQRTEQGDSAMYLCASSLQGDYEQYFGPGTRLTVT.

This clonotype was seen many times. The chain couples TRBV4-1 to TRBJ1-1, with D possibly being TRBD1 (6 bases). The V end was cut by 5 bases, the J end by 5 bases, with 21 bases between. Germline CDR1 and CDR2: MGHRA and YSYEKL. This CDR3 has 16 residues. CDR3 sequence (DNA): TGCGCCAGCAGCGGACGGTTTACAGGGTTGGATACTGAAGCTTTCTTT. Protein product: CASSGRFTGLDTEAFF.

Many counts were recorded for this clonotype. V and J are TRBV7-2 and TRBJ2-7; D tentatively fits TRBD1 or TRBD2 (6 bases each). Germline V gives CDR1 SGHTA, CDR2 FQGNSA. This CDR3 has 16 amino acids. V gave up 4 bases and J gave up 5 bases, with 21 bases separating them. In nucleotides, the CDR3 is TGTGCCAGCAGCTCGCCGGGAGCAGGGGTTAAACACGAGCAGTACTTC. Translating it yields CASSSPGAGVKHEQYF. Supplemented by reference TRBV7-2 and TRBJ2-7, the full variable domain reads GAGVSQSPSNKVTEKGKDVELRCDPISGHTALYWYRQSLGQGLEFLIYFQGNSAPDKSGLPSDRFSAERTGGSVSTLTIQRTQQEDSAVYLCASSSPGAGVKHEQYFGPGTRLTVT.

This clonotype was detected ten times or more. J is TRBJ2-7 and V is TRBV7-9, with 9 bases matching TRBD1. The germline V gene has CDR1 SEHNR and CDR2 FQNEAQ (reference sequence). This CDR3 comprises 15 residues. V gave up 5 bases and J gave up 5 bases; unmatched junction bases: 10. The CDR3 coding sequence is TGTGCCAGCAGCCTCCGGGACAGGGTTATTGACGAGCAGTACTTC. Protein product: CASSLRDRVIDEQYF.

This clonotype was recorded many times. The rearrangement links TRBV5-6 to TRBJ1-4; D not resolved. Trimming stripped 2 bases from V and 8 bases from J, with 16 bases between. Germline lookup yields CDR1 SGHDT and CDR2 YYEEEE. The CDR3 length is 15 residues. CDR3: CASSLSGRGMEKLFF. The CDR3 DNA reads TGTGCCAGCAGCTTATCAGGAAGAGGAATGGAAAAACTGTTTTTT.

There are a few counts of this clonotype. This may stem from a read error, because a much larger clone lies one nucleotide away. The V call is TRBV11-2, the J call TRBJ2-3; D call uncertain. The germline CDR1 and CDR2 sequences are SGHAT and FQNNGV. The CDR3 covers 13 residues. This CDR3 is CASSSGSTDAQYF. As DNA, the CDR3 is TGTGCCAGCAGCTCAGGAAGCACAGATGCGCAGTATTTT. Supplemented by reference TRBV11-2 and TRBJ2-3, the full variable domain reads EAGVAQSPRYKIIEKRQSVAFWCNPISGHATLYWYQQILGQGPKLLIQFQNNGVVDDSQLPKDRFSAERLKGVDSTLKIQPAKLEDSAVYLCASSSGSTDAQYFGPGTRLTVL.

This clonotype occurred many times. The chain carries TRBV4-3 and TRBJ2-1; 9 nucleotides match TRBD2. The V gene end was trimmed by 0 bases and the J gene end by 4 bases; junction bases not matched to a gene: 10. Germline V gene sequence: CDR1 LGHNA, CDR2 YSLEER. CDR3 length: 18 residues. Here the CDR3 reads CASSQDPSRAGGYNEQFF. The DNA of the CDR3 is TGCGCCAGCAGCCAAGACCCGAGCCGGGCGGGAGGGTACAATGAGCAGTTCTTC.

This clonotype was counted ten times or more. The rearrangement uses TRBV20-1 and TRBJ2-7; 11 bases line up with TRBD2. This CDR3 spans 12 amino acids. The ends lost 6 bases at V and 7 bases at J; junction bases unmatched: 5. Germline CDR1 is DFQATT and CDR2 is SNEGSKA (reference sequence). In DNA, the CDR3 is TGCAGTGCCAGACTAGCGGGAAAGGAGCAGTACTTC. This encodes CSARLAGKEQYF.

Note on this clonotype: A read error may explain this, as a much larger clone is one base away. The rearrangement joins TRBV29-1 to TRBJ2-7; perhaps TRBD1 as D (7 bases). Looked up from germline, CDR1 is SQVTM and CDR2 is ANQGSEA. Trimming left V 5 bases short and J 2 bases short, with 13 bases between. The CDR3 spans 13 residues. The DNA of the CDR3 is TGCAGCGTTCAGGGGGGAAGCACCTACGAGCAGTACTTC. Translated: CSVQGGSTYEQYF.

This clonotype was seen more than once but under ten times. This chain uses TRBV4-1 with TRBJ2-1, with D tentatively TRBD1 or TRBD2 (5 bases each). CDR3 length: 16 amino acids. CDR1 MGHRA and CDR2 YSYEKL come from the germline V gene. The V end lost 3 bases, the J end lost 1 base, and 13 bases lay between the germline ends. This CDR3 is CASSQLGPQSYNEQFF. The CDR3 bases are TGCGCCAGCAGCCAGTTGGGACCCCAATCCTACAATGAGCAGTTCTTC.

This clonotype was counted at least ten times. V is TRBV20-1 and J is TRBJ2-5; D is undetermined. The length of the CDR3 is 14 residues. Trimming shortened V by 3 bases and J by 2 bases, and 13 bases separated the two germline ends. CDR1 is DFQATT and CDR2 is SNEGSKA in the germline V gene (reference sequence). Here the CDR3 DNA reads TGCAGTGCTAGGGGTCTTGACCAACAAGAGACCCAGTACTTC. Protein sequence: CSARGLDQQETQYF.

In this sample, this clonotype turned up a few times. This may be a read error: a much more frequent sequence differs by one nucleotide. Here the CDR3 reads CASSGLAGRPRETQYF. CDR3 coding DNA: TGTGCCAGCAGTGGACTAGCGGGAAGGCCCAGGGAGACCCAGTACTTC. The gene calls are TRBV2 and TRBJ2-5, with 11 nucleotides matching TRBD2. This CDR3 spans 16 amino acids. V gave up 4 bases and J gave up 5 bases; unmatched junction bases: 9. Germline V gene sequence: CDR1 SNHLY, CDR2 FYNNEI.

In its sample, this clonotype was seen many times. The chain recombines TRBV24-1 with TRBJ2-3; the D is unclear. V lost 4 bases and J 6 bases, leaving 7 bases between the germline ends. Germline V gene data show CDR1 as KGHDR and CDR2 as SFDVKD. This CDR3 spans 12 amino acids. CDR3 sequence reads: CATSETSDTQYF. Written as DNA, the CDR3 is TGTGCCACCAGTGAGACTTCGGATACGCAGTATTTT.

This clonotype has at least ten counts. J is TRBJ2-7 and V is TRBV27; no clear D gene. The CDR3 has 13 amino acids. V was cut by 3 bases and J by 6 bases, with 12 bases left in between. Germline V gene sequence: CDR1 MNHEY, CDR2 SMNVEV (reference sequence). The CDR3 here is CASSLLLGLEQYF. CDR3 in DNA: TGTGCCAGCAGTTTGCTATTGGGCCTCGAGCAGTACTTC.

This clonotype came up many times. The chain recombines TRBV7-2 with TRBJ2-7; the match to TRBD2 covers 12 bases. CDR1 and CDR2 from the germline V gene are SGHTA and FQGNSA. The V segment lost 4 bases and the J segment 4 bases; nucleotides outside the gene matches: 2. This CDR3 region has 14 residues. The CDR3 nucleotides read TGTGCCAGCAGCTGGGGACTAGCGGGTTACGAGCAGTACTTC. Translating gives CASSWGLAGYEQYF.